Presented here are 30 T cell receptor beta chains from one specimen sequenced in a study of PD-1 blockade in classical Hodgkin lymphoma. The method was immunoSEQ multiplex PCR; TCRdb's version includes in-frame clones alone and lacks a portion of them. The sample has approximately 31,000 clones, around 84% seen once. Indicated time point: cycle 4 day 1 (C4D1), after 6 weeks of nivolumab. Autologous stem cell transplantation was followed by relapse in every patient, and brentuximab vedotin exposure varied. Magnetic depletion of unwanted cells isolated CD4+ T cells from thawed PBMCs. The sequencing here drew on CD4+ T cells from blood, taken before the fourth cycle of nivolumab. All receptors derive from a human donor with classical Hodgkin lymphoma.

The chain recombines TRBV5-4 with TRBJ2-3; 10 nucleotides line up with TRBD2. CDR1 and CDR2 from the germline V gene are SGHNT and YYREEE (reference sequence). Losses at the gene ends were 4 bases for V and 3 bases for J; bases not matched to a gene: 8. CDR3 length: 16 amino acids. The CDR3 region is CASSPGVAGGTDTQYF. CDR3 coding DNA: TGTGCCAGCAGCCCCGGGGTAGCGGGGGGAACAGATACGCAGTATTTT.

V and J are TRBV21-1 and TRBJ1-2; the table calls TRBD1, which could not be checked here. TRBV21-1 is a recognized pseudogene. The CDR3 length is 15 residues. The CDR3, as DNA: TGTGCCAGCAGCAAGGGGACAGGGAGAGACTATGGCTACACCTTC. Translated, it gives CASSKGTGRDYGYTF.

This chain uses TRBV19 with TRBJ1-1; D might be TRBD1 (5 bases). The CDR3 has 13 amino acids. CDR1 LNHDA and CDR2 SQIVND come from the germline V gene (reference sequence). Trimming pared 7 bases from V and 1 base from J, leaving 10 bases between. CDR3 sequence (DNA): TGTGCCAGTAACGGAGGGACGAACACTGAAGCTTTCTTT. This sequence encodes CASNGGTNTEAFF.

This clone was counted a single time. The J gene is TRBJ2-3, the V gene TRBV4-2; 7 bases are shared with TRBD2. The CDR3 runs 17 residues. V trimming: 2 bases; J trimming: 5 bases; junction bases outside the gene matches: 13. CDR1 is LGHNA and CDR2 is YNFKEQ in the germline V gene. The CDR3 sequence: CASSQPLGLAVRDTQYF. DNA for the CDR3: TGTGCCAGCAGCCAACCCCTCGGGCTAGCGGTCCGAGATACGCAGTATTTT.

This chain joins TRBV10-3 and TRBJ2-5, with 10 bases aligning to TRBD2. The CDR3 length is 14 residues. Per the germline V gene, CDR1 is ENHRY and CDR2 is SYGVKD. Trimming cost V 8 bases and J 5 bases; bases outside gene matches: 8. As DNA, the CDR3 is TGTGCCATCTCGAGCGGGGGGGCCGGGGAGACCCAGTACTTC. Translation gives CAISSGGAGETQYF.

The chain links TRBV7-3 to TRBJ2-1; 8 bases map to TRBD2. The J segment lost 5 bases and the V segment lost 2 bases, leaving 17 bases of the junction unmatched. The CDR3 consists of 19 residues. CDR1 and CDR2 (germline): SGHTA, FQGTGA. CDR3 loop: CASSLFPSGYPGGDNEQFF. In DNA, the CDR3 is TGTGCCAGCAGCTTATTCCCTAGCGGGTATCCTGGCGGGGACAATGAGCAGTTCTTC. Variable domain in full (rest from reference TRBV7-3 and TRBJ2-1): GAGVSQTPSNKVTEKGKYVELRCDPISGHTALYWYRQSLGQGPEFLIYFQGTGAADDSGLPNDRFFAVRPEGSVSTLKIQRTERGDSAVYLCASSLFPSGYPGGDNEQFFGPGTRLTVL.

The gene calls are TRBV7-8 and TRBJ2-7; TRBD2 matches at 12 bases. The V and J ends lost 5 bases and 4 bases, in that order; junction bases with no gene match: 6. Germline V lookup: CDR1 SGHVS, CDR2 FQNEAQ. There are 15 residues in the CDR3. DNA of the CDR3: TGTGCCAGCAGCCAGACTAGCGGGGGTAGTTACGAGCAGTACTTC. Residues: CASSQTSGGSYEQYF.

This clone has a single count. The chain links TRBV25-1 to TRBJ1-6; D unclear. The CDR3 has 17 amino acids. The germline gives CDR1 MGHDK, CDR2 SYGVNS. Trimming pared 4 bases from V and 3 bases from J, leaving 16 bases between. The CDR3 DNA is TGTGCCAGCAGTGCGTCCGATCCGGTTTTCTATAATTCACCCCTCCACTTT. Its translation is CASSASDPVFYNSPLHF.

This chain uses TRBV27 with TRBJ1-1; weak D call: TRBD1 (6 bases). CDR1 and CDR2 (germline): MNHEY, SMNVEV (reference sequence). The V end lost 4 bases, the J end lost 1 base, and 10 bases lay between the germline ends. The CDR3 is made up of 14 amino acids. CDR3 protein: CASSYRATNTEAFF. CDR3 in DNA: TGTGCCAGCAGTTACAGGGCCACGAACACTGAAGCTTTCTTT.

The rearrangement joins TRBV18 to TRBJ1-1; D is perhaps TRBD1 (5 bases). V lost 3 bases and J lost 5, with 22 bases in between. The CDR3 covers 17 residues. The V gene's germline CDR1 is KGHSH and CDR2 LQKENI. This chain's CDR3 is CASSPIRGGLSYTEAFF. CDR3 coding DNA: TGTGCCAGCTCACCCATAAGGGGAGGGCTCTCTTATACTGAAGCTTTCTTT.

The V call is TRBV5-6, the J call TRBJ2-3; D remains unclear. Germline CDR1 SGHDT, CDR2 YYEEEE. This CDR3 contains 14 residues. V shed 0 bases and J shed 0 bases, with 5 bases lying between them. The CDR3 region has the DNA TGTGCCAGCAGCTTGGGGTGGAGCACAGATACGCAGTATTTT. It encodes CASSLGWSTDTQYF.

The rearrangement links TRBV10-3 to TRBJ1-1; 7 bases line up with TRBD1. After removal of 6 bases from V and 2 bases from J, the junction contained 6 bases not matched to a gene. Per the germline V gene, CDR1 is ENHRY and CDR2 is SYGVKD. The CDR3 is 14 amino acids. CDR3 sequence reads: CAISEGQTNTEAFF. The DNA of the CDR3 is TGTGCCATCAGCGAGGGACAGACCAACACTGAAGCTTTCTTT.

This chain links TRBV6-5 with TRBJ1-2; no clear D gene. V lost 6 bases, J lost 8 bases, and 13 bases lay in between. The CDR3 contains 12 residues. Germline V lookup: CDR1 MNHEY, CDR2 SVGAGI. The CDR3 loop reads CASRPLQGGYTF. The CDR3 coding sequence is TGTGCCAGCAGACCGTTGCAAGGGGGCTACACCTTC.

The rearrangement links TRBV5-1 to TRBJ1-2, with D maybe TRBD1 (6 bases). Trimming removed 4 bases at V and 8 bases at J, with 18 bases between. The CDR3 extends over 14 amino acids. Per the germline V gene, CDR1 is SGHRS and CDR2 is YFSETQ. CDR3: CASSSGTRKIGYTF. The CDR3 nucleotides read TGCGCCAGCAGCAGCGGGACACGGAAGATCGGCTACACCTTC.

This clone was detected a few times. The V and J genes are TRBV6-1 and TRBJ1-2; D is uncertain. The CDR3 extends over 14 amino acids. Germline V CDR1 and CDR2: MNHNS, SASEGT. Trimming removed 2 bases at V and 6 bases at J, with 13 bases between. The CDR3 loop reads CASSESGTTNGYTF. For the CDR3, the DNA is TGTGCCAGCAGTGAATCCGGCACCACGAATGGCTACACCTTC.

The chain combines TRBV4-3 with TRBJ1-1; D not resolved. The CDR3 length is 13 residues. From germline, CDR1 is LGHNA and CDR2 YSLEER. Trimming took off 4 bases at V and 6 bases at J, with 12 bases between the two ends. Written as DNA, the CDR3 is TGCGCCAGCAGCCTGTTAGCGGAAGCTGAAGCTTTCTTT. Translated: CASSLLAEAEAFF.

The J gene is TRBJ1-3, the V gene TRBV30; 7 bases line up with TRBD1. Per the germline V gene, CDR1 is GTSNPN and CDR2 is SVGIG (reference sequence). This CDR3 spans 13 amino acids. V gave up 7 bases and J gave up 3 bases; unmatched junction bases: 6. The CDR3 DNA follows: TGTGCCTTAGGGGGCAGTTATGGAAACACCATATATTTT. As protein: CALGGSYGNTIYF.

This chain connects TRBV30 to TRBJ1-2; weak D call: TRBD1 (5 bases). CDR3 length: 13 amino acids. Trimming removed 0 bases from V and 7 bases from J, with 12 bases in between. Looked up from germline, CDR1 is GTSNPN and CDR2 is SVGIG (reference sequence). CDR3 sequence: CAWSVQVKVGYTF. Written as DNA, the CDR3 is TGTGCCTGGAGTGTACAGGTGAAGGTTGGCTACACCTTC.

The chain has TRBV6-4 and TRBJ1-2; D remains ambiguous. Trimming pared 5 bases from V and 4 bases from J, leaving 11 bases between. This CDR3 has 13 residues. The germline CDR1 and CDR2 sequences are MRHNA and SNTAGT. CDR3 coding DNA: TGTGCCAGCAGTCCTCGCGGACCCTATGGCTACACCTTC. Translating it yields CASSPRGPYGYTF.

There are a few counts of this clone. V gene TRBV25-1 combines with J gene TRBJ1-2; a possible D gene is TRBD1 (5 bases). The CDR3 covers 18 residues. The germline V gene encodes CDR1 MGHDK and CDR2 SYGVNS. Trimming removed 0 bases from V and 5 bases from J, with 22 bases in between. CDR3 coding DNA: TGTGCCAGCAGTGAATATTTCTGGGGGTTATGTAAATTTTATGGCTACACCTTC. This codes for CASSEYFWGLCKFYGYTF.

The V call is TRBV6-6, the J call TRBJ2-2; D not resolved. Germline V gene lookup returns CDR1 MNHNY and CDR2 SVGAGI (reference sequence). The CDR3 has 13 amino acids. V was shortened by 7 bases and J by 6 bases, with 12 bases between the two germline ends. CDR3 in DNA: TGTGCCAGCAAGGGATCCAGACCCGGGGAGCTGTTTTTT. Residues: CASKGSRPGELFF.

In this sample, this clone turned up once. The chain uses TRBV2 and TRBJ2-1; 7 nucleotides line up with TRBD2. Looked up from germline, CDR1 is SNHLY and CDR2 is FYNNEI. J was trimmed by 14 bases and V by 8 bases; bases with no gene match: 15. CDR3 length: 13 residues. CDR3 in DNA: TGTGCCAGCGGGACGGGGGGAGTTTCTGTTAAGTTCTTC. It specifies CASGTGGVSVKFF.

CDR3 loop: CASSGQEGTEAFF. CDR3 bases: TGTGCCAGTAGTGGGCAGGAGGGCACTGAAGCTTTCTTT. The chain uses TRBV19 and TRBJ1-1, with D unresolved. Germline V lookup: CDR1 LNHDA, CDR2 SQIVND (reference sequence). The CDR3 sequence is 13 residues long. V was shortened by 5 bases and J by 4 bases, with 11 bases between the two germline ends. The full variable domain, its missing parts supplied by reference TRBV19 and TRBJ1-1, is DGGITQSPKYLFRKEGQNVTLSCEQNLNHDAMYWYRQDPGQGLRLIYYSQIVNDFQKGDIAEGYSVSREKKESFPLTVTSAQKNPTAFYLCASSGQEGTEAFFGQGTRLTVV.

The chain employs TRBV7-2 and TRBJ1-4; no clear D gene. The V gene's germline CDR1 is SGHTA and CDR2 FQGNSA. This CDR3 has 15 residues. Trimming cost V 1 base and J 5 bases, with 11 bases left between them. Here the CDR3 DNA reads TGTGCCAGCAGCTTAGTTTTCGGCCCAAATGAAAAACTGTTTTTT. Translation: CASSLVFGPNEKLFF.

The chain is built from TRBV7-2 and TRBJ1-1, with 8 bases matching TRBD1. CDR3 length: 16 residues. CDR1 is SGHTA and CDR2 is FQGNSA in the germline V gene. Germline trimming cut 5 bases from V and 1 base from J; bases unmatched to any gene: 9. The CDR3 nucleotides read TGTGCCAGCAGCCGCCTCATCGGACAGGGGAACACTGAAGCTTTCTTT. Encoded protein: CASSRLIGQGNTEAFF.

The V call is TRBV5-5, the J call TRBJ1-5; D is uncertain. Trimming removed 0 bases from V and 2 bases from J, with 9 bases in between. This CDR3 is built from 15 residues. CDR1 SGHKS and CDR2 YYEKEE come from the germline V gene (reference sequence). CDR3 loop: CASSLAQPRNQPQHF. DNA for the CDR3: TGTGCCAGCAGCTTGGCTCAGCCTCGCAATCAGCCCCAGCATTTT.

This clone is a singleton in its sample. V usage is TRBV23-1 and J usage is TRBJ2-1; 7 bases map to TRBD2. TRBV23-1 is noted as an ORF with a role that remains uncertain. V shed 4 bases, J shed 7 bases, and the junction held 16 bases outside the gene matches. The CDR3 runs 17 residues. CDR3 DNA: TGCGCCAGCAGTCGGAACGAGCGGGGCCCAATTGAAAATGAGCAGTTCTTC. Translated: CASSRNERGPIENEQFF.

Only one count was recorded for this clone. The chain recombines TRBV9 with TRBJ1-3; 8 bases are a match to TRBD1. The CDR3 runs to 17 residues. V lost 0 bases and J lost 2; bases outside the gene matches: 7. CDR1 and CDR2 from the germline V gene are SGDLS and YYNGEE. CDR3 sequence reads: CASSVDPGQGTGNTIYF. CDR3 DNA: TGTGCCAGCAGCGTAGACCCAGGACAGGGAACTGGAAACACCATATATTTT.

The chain carries TRBV6-5 and TRBJ1-6; 9 bases line up with TRBD1. CDR1 and CDR2 (germline): MNHEY, SVGAGI. The CDR3 contains 14 residues. The trim removed 4 bases at V and 9 bases at J, leaving 4 bases unmatched. The CDR3 protein is CASSWDRESSPLHF. The CDR3 coding sequence is TGTGCCAGCAGTTGGGACAGGGAGAGTTCACCCCTCCACTTT.

This clone has more than one count but fewer than ten. The chain recombines TRBV7-9 with TRBJ1-6, with 7 nucleotides matching TRBD1. The CDR3 sequence is 16 residues long. CDR1 and CDR2 (germline): SEHNR, FQNEAQ (reference sequence). V trimming: 5 bases; J trimming: 9 bases; junction bases outside the gene matches: 13. This CDR3 is CASSLSDRALGSPLHF. CDR3 in DNA: TGTGCCAGCAGCCTATCCGACAGGGCGTTGGGTTCACCCCTCCACTTT. The variable domain in full, with the rest retrieved from reference TRBV7-9 and TRBJ1-6, is DTGVSQNPRHKITKRGQNVTFRCDPISEHNRLYWYRQTLGQGPEFLTYFQNEAQLEKSRLLSDRFSAERPKGSFSTLEIQRTEQGDSAMYLCASSLSDRALGSPLHFGNGTRLTVT.